This TCR beta chain comes out of a study of CD8 T cells in Susac syndrome. Turning to the study itself: Patients with Susac syndrome were therapy-naive, on corticosteroids, or on intravenous immunoglobulin alone at the time that blood was drawn.

Reverse transcription of about 0.5 to 1 ug RNA used random hexamers. TCRdb independently ran MiXCR on the immunoSEQ multiplex PCR reads; one entry per CDR3 protein. The data hold about 190,000 distinct CDR3 sequences, with under 97% observed a single time. This clonotype came up once. In germline, CDR1 is MDHEN, CDR2 SYDVKM. CDR3 length equals 15 residues. V was shortened by 5 bases and J by 2 bases, with 12 bases between the two germline ends. What was sequenced was CD4+ T cells from PBMCs. The chain recombines TRBV28 with TRBJ2-2; a weak D match, TRBD1 (5 bases). This TCR was sampled from a human donor with Susac syndrome. The CDR3: CASSPRQLNTGELFF. The CDR3 nucleotides read TGTGCCAGCAGTCCCAGACAGCTAAACACCGGGGAGCTGTTTTTT.